One sample yielded the 8 T cell receptor beta chains listed below, sequenced in a study of cytotoxic CD8 clonotypes in ibrutinib-treated CLL. Sequencing was performed with immunoSEQ multiplex PCR; in TCRdb, only in-frame clones are kept and a portion is missing. The profile shows some 46,000 clones, about 72% of them singletons. The material was PBMCs, obtained after 12 months of ibrutinib treatment. The receptors shown here come from a human donor with chronic lymphocytic leukemia.

The gene calls are TRBV7-8 and TRBJ2-2, with 10 bases matching TRBD2. J lost 7 bases, V lost 4 bases, and 6 bases had no gene match. The CDR3 contains 15 residues. The germline CDR1 and CDR2 sequences are SGHVS and FQNEAQ. This chain's CDR3 is CASSSLAGVGGELFF. CDR3 sequence (DNA): TGTGCCAGCAGCTCTCTAGCGGGAGTGGGCGGGGAGCTGTTTTTT.

This sequence joins TRBV5-4 and TRBJ1-4; D remains ambiguous. The V and J ends lost 1 base and 10 bases respectively, with 14 bases between them. CDR3 size: 14 residues. CDR1 and CDR2 (germline): SGHNT, YYREEE (reference sequence). This CDR3 is CASSLWAVPGKLFF. The CDR3 nucleotides are TGTGCCAGCAGCTTGTGGGCCGTCCCTGGAAAACTGTTTTTT.

The rearrangement links TRBV27 to TRBJ2-2, with unresolved D. Germline V lookup: CDR1 MNHEY, CDR2 SMNVEV (reference sequence). The CDR3 is 15 residues long. V was trimmed by 4 bases and J by 4 bases, leaving 13 bases between them. The CDR3 coding sequence is TGTGCCAGCAGTTGGGTAGCAGAGTCCACCGGGGAGCTGTTTTTT. Translated, it gives CASSWVAESTGELFF.

J is TRBJ1-5 and V is TRBV19; D call uncertain. V was trimmed by 2 bases and J by 4 bases, leaving 3 bases between them. This CDR3 contains 12 residues. CDR1 LNHDA and CDR2 SQIVND come from the germline V gene (reference sequence). CDR3 coding DNA: TGTGCCAGTAGTATATTTAATCAGCCCCAGCATTTT. Its protein is CASSIFNQPQHF.

This clone occurred a few times. V is TRBV30 and J is TRBJ1-2; D is possibly TRBD1 (6 bases). Trimming cost V 4 bases and J 4 bases, with 13 bases left between them. The germline V gene has CDR1 GTSNPN and CDR2 SVGIG (reference sequence). This CDR3 has 13 amino acids. CDR3 loop: CAWKAGVGYGYTF. The CDR3 DNA follows: TGTGCCTGGAAGGCAGGGGTCGGCTATGGCTACACCTTC. The full variable domain, its missing parts supplied by reference TRBV30 and TRBJ1-2, is SQTIHQWPATLVQPVGSPLSLECTVEGTSNPNLYWYRQAAGRGLQLLFYSVGIGQISSEVPQNLSASRPQDRQFILSSKKLLLSDSGFYLCAWKAGVGYGYTFGSGTRLTVV.

This chain links TRBV4-2 with TRBJ1-2, with TRBD1 matching 7 bases. V lost 4 bases, J lost 4 bases, and 9 bases stayed unmatched. The CDR3 spans 15 residues. Germline CDR1 and CDR2: LGHNA and YNFKEQ. CDR3 sequence reads: CASSPLLTGSYGYTF. The CDR3 DNA sequence: TGTGCCAGCAGCCCACTATTGACAGGGAGCTATGGCTACACCTTC.

The chain combines TRBV5-6 with TRBJ2-7; TRBD1 agrees at 7 bases. Germline CDR1 is SGHDT and CDR2 is YYEEEE. This CDR3 has 14 amino acids. V trimming: 2 bases; J trimming: 7 bases; junction bases outside the gene matches: 9. In DNA, the CDR3 is TGTGCCAGCAGCTTAAAACCGGGACAGAGGGAGCAGTACTTC. Its translation is CASSLKPGQREQYF.

The chain links TRBV4-1 to TRBJ2-7; D call uncertain. V lost 6 bases, J lost 0 bases, and 9 bases lay in between. The V gene's germline CDR1 is MGHRA and CDR2 YSYEKL. CDR3 length: 13 amino acids. CDR3 sequence reads: CASSHTPSYEQYF. In DNA form, the CDR3 reads TGCGCCAGCAGTCATACCCCCTCCTACGAGCAGTACTTC.